This TCR beta chain was recorded in a study of T cells after yellow fever vaccination. Looking at the study overall: The SMART-Seq v4 Ultra Low Input method served to prepare the low-cell-number fractions. Study-wide points: Researchers noted that a small share of clonotypes showed up in both CD4 and CD8 compartments. The study noted that FACS-sorted repertoires could contain abundant clonotypes contaminating from the bulk population.

TCRdb processed the 5' RACE reads anew with MiXCR; each CDR3 protein has one entry. The repertoire holds about 300,000 distinct CDR3 sequences, with roughly 8.7% as singletons. In its sample, this clonotype was seen a few times. The antigen remains undetermined. CDR1 KGHSH and CDR2 LQKENI come from the germline V gene. This CDR3 is built from 14 residues. J was trimmed by 1 base and V by 6 bases; bases with no gene match: 4. The material was CD4+ T cells sorted from PBMCs, obtained 5 days after the yellow fever booster vaccination. The receptor was isolated from a man in his late teens or twenties who received the YFV17D yellow fever vaccine. V gene TRBV18 combines with J gene TRBJ1-1; TRBD1 aligns across 8 bases. CDR3 nucleotides: TGTGCCAGCTCCGCCGGGACAGGGAACACTGAAGCTTTCTTT. Amino acid sequence: CASSAGTGNTEAFF.